This T cell receptor beta chain appears in the sequencing data of a study of graft-versus-host responses after intestinal transplantation. The table lists this clone with a few counts. CDR3 size: 15 residues. Germline values: CDR1 MNHNY, CDR2 SVGAGI (reference sequence). The junction had 3 bases not matched to a gene; V was cut back by 0 bases and J by 5 bases. Sequencing was performed with immunoSEQ multiplex PCR; in TCRdb, only in-frame clones are kept and a portion is missing. The table has 9,900 or so clones, 25% to 35% seen once. Each mixed lymphocyte reaction held some 200,000 CFSE-labeled responders and some 200,000 irradiated violet-dye-labeled stimulators.

V usage is TRBV6-6 and J usage is TRBJ1-4, with TRBD1 identical over 7 bases. The TCR originated in a human patient who received an intestinal transplant. The specimen was alloreactive CD8+ T cells from a mixed lymphocyte reaction culture, collected before intestinal transplant. Stated subset: CFSE-low proliferating T cells sorted from roughly six-day pre-transplant mixed lymphocyte reaction (GvH or HvG direction). The CDR3 coding sequence is TGTGCCAGCAGTTACTCGACAGGGCAGAATGAAAAACTGTTTTTT. It yields the protein CASSYSTGQNEKLFF.